One and the same sample provided the 3 T cell receptor beta chains below, sequenced in a study of T-cell reconstitution after alpha-beta-depleted transplantation in children. Preparation of the TCRbeta library was carried out with unique molecular identifiers. From the PCR reads, TCRdb called clonotypes with MiXCR, one entry per CDR3 protein. The sample lists fewer than 750,000 distinct CDR3 sequences; 25% to 30% were seen once. This specimen consisted of PBMCs, obtained before TCRalphabeta/CD19-depleted stem cell transplant. The receptors originated from a boy under two years old with Wiskott-Aldrich syndrome, due to receive a stem cell transplant.

This clonotype was seen a few times. V and J are TRBV4-2 and TRBJ2-7; 8 bases fit TRBD2. With 5 bases clipped from V and 2 bases from J, the junction kept 8 bases outside the gene matches. This CDR3 contains 15 residues. Germline V gene data show CDR1 as LGHNA and CDR2 as YNFKEQ. As DNA, the CDR3 is TGTGCCAGCAGCAACGAAGCGGGGGAAGCCTACGAGCAGTACTTC. This gives the protein CASSNEAGEAYEQYF.

This clonotype was recorded a few times. The J gene is TRBJ2-2, the V gene TRBV7-9; D unresolved. Germline V gene data show CDR1 as SEHNR and CDR2 as FQNEAQ (reference sequence). V lost 6 bases and J 10 bases, leaving 9 bases between the germline ends. The CDR3 contains 11 residues. The CDR3 spells CASRVVEELFF. The CDR3 region has the DNA TGTGCCAGCAGGGTAGTGGAGGAGCTGTTTTTT. Variable domain in full (rest from reference TRBV7-9 and TRBJ2-2): DTGVSQNPRHKITKRGQNVTFRCDPISEHNRLYWYRQTLGQGPEFLTYFQNEAQLEKSRLLSDRFSAERPKGSFSTLEIQRTEQGDSAMYLCASRVVEELFFGEGSRLTVL.

The chain uses TRBV20-1 and TRBJ2-1; D is perhaps TRBD2 (5 bases). V lost 4 bases and J 0 bases, leaving 10 bases between the germline ends. Germline CDR1 DFQATT, CDR2 SNEGSKA (reference sequence). The CDR3 extends over 14 amino acids. CDR3 residues: CSAIERSSYNEQFF. In nucleotides, the CDR3 is TGCAGTGCTATAGAGCGGAGCTCCTACAATGAGCAGTTCTTC.